This note documents a single T cell receptor (beta chain) sequence. Its cognate antigen is unknown. TCRdb passed the 5' RACE reads through MiXCR, listing each CDR3 protein once. This table holds 520,000 or so distinct CDR3 sequences, around 20% found once. V was clipped by 6 bases and J by 4 bases, with 9 bases between them. The germline CDR1 and CDR2 sequences are MNHEY and SMNVEV (reference sequence). The CDR3 contains 13 residues. The data belong to a study of identical twins. Study-wide findings and caveats: Insertions ran lower in abundant cord blood beta clonotypes, though not in memory repertoires. Out-of-frame TCR alpha sharing observed in monozygotic twins exceeded model estimates.

These data were also reused for a study on T cells expressing NK-cell markers. As that report states: These clonotypes, the leaders elsewhere, also led the CD3+CD56-NKG2C+ fraction in four donors. Evidence did not settle whether expanded NKG2C+ T cell clones targeted HCMV.

The source of this sequence is a young woman in good health. Sequenced input: CD4+ T cells sorted from blood. The rearrangement links TRBV27 to TRBJ2-2; D remains unclear. The CDR3 nucleotides read TGTGCCAGCAGGCAAAGATTCACCGGGGAGCTGTTTTTT. Protein product: CASRQRFTGELFF.